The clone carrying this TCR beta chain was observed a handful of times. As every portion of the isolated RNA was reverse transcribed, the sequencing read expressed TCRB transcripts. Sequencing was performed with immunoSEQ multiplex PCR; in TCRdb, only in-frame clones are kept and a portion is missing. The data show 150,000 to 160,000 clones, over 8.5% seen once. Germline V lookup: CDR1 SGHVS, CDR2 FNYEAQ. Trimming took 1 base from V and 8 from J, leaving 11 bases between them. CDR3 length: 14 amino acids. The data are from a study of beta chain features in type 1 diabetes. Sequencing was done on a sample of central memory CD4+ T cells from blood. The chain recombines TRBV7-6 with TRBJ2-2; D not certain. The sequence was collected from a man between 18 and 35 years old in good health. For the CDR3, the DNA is TGTGCCAGCAGCTTAGAAGTAAACCGTGGGGAGCTGTTTTTT. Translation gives CASSLEVNRGELFF.